This is a list of T cell receptor beta chains from one sample in a study of identical twins. MiXCR, run by TCRdb on the 5' RACE reads, gives a single entry per CDR3 protein. This table holds some 260,000 distinct CDR3 sequences, over 11% found once. The specimen was memory (CD45RO+) T cells sorted from blood. Every receptor here comes from a woman between 18 and 30 years old in good health. Each CDR3 is given with its conserved first and last residue. The D gene is left open where the match is weak. The size field is filled for only some rows; it gives once, few, many or a size class.

NA	TRBJ2-1	NA	TRBV7-2	TGTGCCAGCAGCTTAGCAACTAGCAATGAGCAGTTCTTC	CASSLATSNEQFF
NA	TRBJ1-2	NA	TRBV20-1	TGCAGTGCCCCCCTCCCGGGTTATGGCTACACCTTC	CSAPLPGYGYTF
NA	TRBJ1-1	few	TRBV19	TGTGCCAGTAGGGACCGTGGTGGGGGGGGGAACACTGAAGCTTTCTTT	CASRDRGGGGNTEAFF
TRBD1	TRBJ1-1	NA	TRBV20-1	TGCAGTGCTAGACTTACAGGGGGCAGGGCTGAAGCTTTCTTT	CSARLTGGRAEAFF
TRBD1	TRBJ2-1	many	TRBV14	TGTGCCAGCAGCCCCATGAGGACAGGGGGCTCCTACAATGAGCAGTTCTTC	CASSPMRTGGSYNEQFF
NA	TRBJ1-1	few	TRBV11-2	TGTGCCAGCAGCTTTACACAGAACACTGAAGCTTTCTTT	CASSFTQNTEAFF
NA	TRBJ2-5	few	TRBV7-2	TGTGCCAGCAGCGTGGTTACAGAGGGGACCCAGTACTTC	CASSVVTEGTQYF
TRBD2	TRBJ2-1	NA	TRBV6-1	TGTGCCAGCAGTGGGCTAGCGGGAGGACGGAGCTCCTACAATGAGCAGTTCTTC	CASSGLAGGRSSYNEQFF
TRBD2	TRBJ2-4	NA	TRBV6-1	TGTGCCAGCAGTGGGGGGGGGAAAAACATTCAGTACTTC	CASSGGGKNIQYF
NA	TRBJ2-7	NA	TRBV20-1	TGCAGTGCTAGCTGGGGGGACTCGCCCTACGAGCAGTACTTC	CSASWGDSPYEQYF
NA	TRBJ1-2	NA	TRBV19	TGTGCCAGTAGTTCCAACAGGGTAGGAGACTATGGCTACACCTTC	CASSSNRVGDYGYTF
NA	TRBJ2-7	few	TRBV3-1	TGTGCCAGCAGCCAAGTGACGGGAATCGACGAGCAGTACTTC	CASSQVTGIDEQYF
NA	TRBJ2-7	NA	TRBV12-3/TRBV12-4	TGTGCCAGCAGTTTAGGGGAACGGGAAGCGACCTACTACGAGCAGTACTTC	CASSLGEREATYYEQYF
TRBD2	TRBJ2-1	few	TRBV12-3/TRBV12-4	TGTGCCAGCAGGCAACTAGCGGGAGGAACTTTGCAGTTCTTC	CASRQLAGGTLQFF
NA	TRBJ2-1	few	TRBV6-2/TRBV6-3	TGTGCCAGCAGTTACCACACCACAGGCAGGGGTGAGCAGTTCTTC	CASSYHTTGRGEQFF
TRBD2	TRBJ2-3	many	TRBV3-1	TGTGCCAGCAGCCAAGGGCCCTCTAGCGGGGAGACAGATACGCAGTATTTT	CASSQGPSSGETDTQYF
TRBD2	TRBJ2-3	few	TRBV9	TGTGCCAGCAGCGTGACGCCCGGGAGGGCAGATACGCAGTATTTT	CASSVTPGRADTQYF
TRBD2	TRBJ2-5	few	TRBV5-1	TGCGCCAGCAGCTTGGGGTCTAGCGGGGAGACCCAGTACTTC	CASSLGSSGETQYF
TRBD1	TRBJ2-2	NA	TRBV20-1	TGCAGTGCTAGAGCACAACCGGGACAGGGTAGCACCGGGGAGCTGTTTTTT	CSARAQPGQGSTGELFF
NA	TRBJ2-5	NA	TRBV24-1	TGTGCCACCAGTGATACCGGGACTGCAGAGACCCAGTACTTC	CATSDTGTAETQYF
NA	TRBJ2-7	NA	TRBV11-2	TGTGCCAGCAGCTTAGCGGGAACTGAGCAGTACTTC	CASSLAGTEQYF
NA	TRBJ2-7	few	TRBV4-3	TGCGCCAGCAGCCAAGGGGGCAGGGGAGAAAACGAGCAGTACTTC	CASSQGGRGENEQYF
NA	TRBJ1-1	few	TRBV7-9	TGTGCCAGCAGCTTCCAGGTTCAAACTGAAGCTTTCTTT	CASSFQVQTEAFF
NA	TRBJ2-6	few	TRBV27	TGTGCCAGCAGTTTATTCGCCTCTGGGGCCAACGTCCTGACTTTC	CASSLFASGANVLTF
TRBD2	TRBJ2-6	few	TRBV9	TGTGCCAGCAGCGGGACTAGCGGGGCCTCCTCTGGGGCCAACGTCCTGACTTTC	CASSGTSGASSGANVLTF
TRBD1	TRBJ2-3	few	TRBV30	TGTGCCTGGAGTGTAGGGACAGTCACAGATACGCAGTATTTT	CAWSVGTVTDTQYF
TRBD1	TRBJ2-7	NA	TRBV7-7	TGTGCCAGCAGCTTAGGACAGGGATCCCACGAGCAGTACTTC	CASSLGQGSHEQYF
NA	TRBJ2-2	NA	TRBV20-1	TGCAGTGCTAGGCCTATGAACACCGGGGAGCTGTTTTTT	CSARPMNTGELFF
TRBD1	TRBJ2-2	NA	TRBV7-9	TGTGCCAGCAGGCCGACCGGGACAGCACGCACCGGGGAGCTGTTTTTT	CASRPTGTARTGELFF
TRBD1	TRBJ2-1	many	TRBV12-3/TRBV12-4	TGTGCCAGCACCCTCGGACAGGGGGCAGGTGAGCAGTTCTTC	CASTLGQGAGEQFF
TRBD2	TRBJ2-3	few	TRBV20-1	TGCAGTGCTCGTCGGAGACTAGCGGGAGGCACAGATACGCAGTATTTT	CSARRRLAGGTDTQYF
NA	TRBJ1-3	many	TRBV12-3/TRBV12-4	TGTGCCAGCAGCTCCGGGCAGGGTTTAACCATATATTTT	CASSSGQGLTIYF
NA	TRBJ1-5	NA	TRBV2	TGTGCCAGCATGTTACAGGCAAATCAGCCCCAGCATTTT	CASMLQANQPQHF
NA	TRBJ2-1	NA	TRBV10-3	TGTGCCATCACCCGGGGACTTTACAATGAGCAGTTCTTC	CAITRGLYNEQFF
NA	TRBJ1-1	many	TRBV5-1	TGCGCCAGCAGCTTCACCGGGGGAGACACTGAAGCTTTCTTT	CASSFTGGDTEAFF
NA	TRBJ2-7	many	TRBV20-1	TGCAGTGCTGCCAGGACGGTCAGCTCCTACGAGCAGTACTTC	CSAARTVSSYEQYF
NA	TRBJ2-5	few	TRBV6-1	TGTGCCAGCAGTGAACGGGAGACCCAGTACTTC	CASSERETQYF
TRBD1	TRBJ1-2	NA	TRBV6-1	TGTGCCAGCAGTGCAGGGGGCGTCTATGGCTACACCTTC	CASSAGGVYGYTF
NA	TRBJ2-7	NA	TRBV20-1	TGCAGTGCTAGTGACAGGCCCCAATACGAGCAGTACTTC	CSASDRPQYEQYF
TRBD1	TRBJ2-7	few	TRBV5-1	TGCGCCAGCAGCCTACAACCGGGACAGGGGGCCTACGAGCAGTACTTC	CASSLQPGQGAYEQYF